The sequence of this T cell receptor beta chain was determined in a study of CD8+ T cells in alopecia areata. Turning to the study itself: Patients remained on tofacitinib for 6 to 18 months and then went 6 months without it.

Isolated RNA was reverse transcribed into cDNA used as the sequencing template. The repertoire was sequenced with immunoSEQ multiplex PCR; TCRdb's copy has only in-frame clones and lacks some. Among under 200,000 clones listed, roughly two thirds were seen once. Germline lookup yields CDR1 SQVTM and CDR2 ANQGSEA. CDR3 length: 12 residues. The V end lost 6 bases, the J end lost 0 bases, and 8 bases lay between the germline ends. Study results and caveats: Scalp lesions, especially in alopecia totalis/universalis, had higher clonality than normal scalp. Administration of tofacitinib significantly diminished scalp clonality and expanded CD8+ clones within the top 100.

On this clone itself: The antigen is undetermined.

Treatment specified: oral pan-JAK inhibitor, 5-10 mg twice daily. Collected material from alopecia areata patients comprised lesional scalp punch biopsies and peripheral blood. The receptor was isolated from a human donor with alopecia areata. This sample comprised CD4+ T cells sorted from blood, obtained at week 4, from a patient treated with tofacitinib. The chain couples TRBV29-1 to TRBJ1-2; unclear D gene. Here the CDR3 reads CSVRKANYGYTF. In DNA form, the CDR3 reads TGCAGCGTCCGTAAAGCTAACTATGGCTACACCTTC.